This T cell receptor (beta chain) was recovered during a study of CD8 T cells in Susac syndrome. Whole-study context: The Susac syndrome patients were therapy-naive, on corticosteroids, or on intravenous immunoglobulin alone at blood draw.

In regard to this clonotype: The antigen is undetermined.

Trimming cost V 7 bases and J 2 bases; bases outside gene matches: 5. Germline-derived CDR1 and CDR2 are SQVTM and ANQGSEA. The CDR3 is made up of 13 amino acids. A quantity of roughly 0.5 to 1 ug RNA underwent reverse transcription using random hexamers. TCR beta CDR3 was amplified by immunoSEQ multiplex PCR. This amplification extended across 54 Vbeta and 13 Jbeta segments. TCRdb ran MiXCR on the immunoSEQ multiplex PCR reads and lists one entry per CDR3 protein. Found here are about 180,000 distinct CDR3 sequences, around 94% of them singletons; the top ten hold more than 0.095%. Study results and caveats: In Susac patients, clonal expansion was not detected in CD4+ cells. As the study acknowledged, the number of individuals in its TCR sequencing and HLA analysis was relatively small.

The receptor was isolated from a human donor with Susac syndrome. The sequencing sample was made of CD4+ T cells from PBMCs. This chain uses TRBV29-1 with TRBJ2-1; 7 nucleotides align to TRBD1. In nucleotides, the CDR3 is TGCAGCGCCCGGGACAGTACCTACAATGAGCAGTTCTTC. This codes for CSARDSTYNEQFF.